The 11 T cell receptor beta chains in this list originate from one sample, sequenced in a study of cytomegalovirus exposure and HLA in healthy donors. The table came from immunoSEQ multiplex PCR; TCRdb's copy has only in-frame clones and leaves some out. Among about 200,000 clones listed, roughly 80% were seen once. Sequenced: PBMCs. These receptors were obtained from a young woman in good health and CMV-seronegative.

This clone was found a few times. V and J are TRBV6-1 and TRBJ1-2; unclear D gene. Germline-derived CDR1 and CDR2 are MNHNS and SASEGT. This CDR3 contains 14 residues. The V and J ends lost 5 bases and 4 bases respectively, with 14 bases between them. The CDR3, as DNA: TGTGCCAGCAGTACTCCCGGACGGGCCTATGGCTACACCTTC. Protein product: CASSTPGRAYGYTF.

This clone was observed a few times. The chain employs TRBV2 and TRBJ2-2; the match to TRBD2 covers 12 bases. V was clipped by 6 bases and J by 6 bases; unmatched bases: 5. CDR1 and CDR2 from the germline V gene are SNHLY and FYNNEI. The CDR3 has 15 residues. CDR3 bases: TGTGCCAGCAGGACTAGCGGGAGTTCGGCCGGGGAGCTGTTTTTT. Protein product: CASRTSGSSAGELFF.

This chain uses TRBV6-6 with TRBJ1-5; D possibly corresponds to TRBD1 (5 bases). Germline V gene data show CDR1 as MNHNY and CDR2 as SVGAGI (reference sequence). The V end lost 2 bases, the J end lost 5 bases, and 13 bases lay between the germline ends. There are 15 residues in the CDR3. CDR3 in DNA: TGTGCCAGCAGTTACGGGGTTACGGGGGATCAGCCCCAGCATTTT. This gives the protein CASSYGVTGDQPQHF.

This chain links TRBV6-5 with TRBJ2-1; D unclear. V lost 2 bases and J 5 bases, leaving 7 bases between the germline ends. This CDR3 spans 13 amino acids. CDR1 and CDR2 from the germline V gene are MNHEY and SVGAGI. The CDR3 region has the DNA TGTGCCAGCAGTTACGGGAACCACAATGAGCAGTTCTTC. It codes for CASSYGNHNEQFF.

The V gene is TRBV11-2, the J gene TRBJ1-1; TRBD1 might be the D (6 bases). The CDR3 has 12 residues. Trimming cost V 5 bases and J 4 bases, with 8 bases left between them. The germline V gene encodes CDR1 SGHAT and CDR2 FQNNGV. The CDR3 is CASSRQVTEAFF. DNA of the CDR3: TGTGCCAGCAGCCGACAGGTCACTGAAGCTTTCTTT.

V and J are TRBV27 and TRBJ1-6, with TRBD1 identical over 7 bases. The CDR3 length is 19 residues. Germline assignment: CDR1 MNHEY and CDR2 SMNVEV (reference sequence). V trimming: 5 bases; J trimming: 0 bases; junction bases outside the gene matches: 13. The CDR3 protein is CASSPTLTGTSSYNSPLHF. The CDR3 DNA is TGTGCCAGCAGTCCGACTCTGACAGGGACGAGCTCCTATAATTCACCCCTCCACTTT.

The chain combines TRBV2 with TRBJ1-2; maybe TRBD1 (5 bases). Trimming took 6 bases from V and 4 from J, leaving 18 bases between them. In germline, CDR1 is SNHLY, CDR2 FYNNEI. The CDR3 has 15 amino acids. In DNA, the CDR3 is TGTGCCAGCAGCCCCGACCTGACAGTTACCTATGGCTACACCTTC. Protein product: CASSPDLTVTYGYTF. The variable domain in full, completed from reference TRBV2 and TRBJ1-2, reads EPEVTQTPSHQVTQMGQEVILRCVPISNHLYFYWYRQILGQKVEFLVSFYNNEISEKSEIFDDQFSVERPDGSNFTLKIRSTKLEDSAMYFCASSPDLTVTYGYTFGSGTRLTVV.

This chain joins TRBV4-1 and TRBJ2-5; no clear D. This CDR3 is built from 14 residues. The V gene lost 4 bases and the J gene lost 5 bases, with 14 bases spanning the gap. Germline CDR1 is MGHRA and CDR2 is YSYEKL. The CDR3, as DNA: TGCGCCAGCAGCCTAAACTTAGTAGATGAGACCCAGTACTTC. Its translation: CASSLNLVDETQYF.

The chain carries TRBV27 and TRBJ2-5, with 9 bases aligning to TRBD1. The V gene end was trimmed by 5 bases and the J gene end by 5 bases; junction bases not matched to a gene: 6. The CDR3 sequence is 14 residues long. CDR1 MNHEY and CDR2 SMNVEV come from the germline V gene (reference sequence). The CDR3 protein is CASSAQGAGETQYF. The CDR3 DNA reads as TGTGCCAGCAGTGCACAGGGGGCCGGTGAGACCCAGTACTTC.

This rearrangement joins TRBV5-8 to TRBJ1-5; D is perhaps TRBD1 (5 bases). The CDR3 is made up of 14 amino acids. Germline CDR1 is SGHTS and CDR2 is YDEGEE. V lost 1 base and J 4 bases, leaving 9 bases between the germline ends. The CDR3 is CASSLLGANQPQHF. In DNA form, the CDR3 reads TGTGCCAGCAGCTTGTTAGGGGCAAATCAGCCCCAGCATTTT.

The chain couples TRBV2 to TRBJ2-7; D is perhaps TRBD1 (6 bases). The CDR3 sequence is 14 residues long. Trimming took 3 bases from V and 3 from J, leaving 12 bases between them. Looked up from germline, CDR1 is SNHLY and CDR2 is FYNNEI. CDR3 coding DNA: TGTGCCAGCAGTGACCGGGACACCTTCTACGAGCAGTACTTC. Translated, it gives CASSDRDTFYEQYF.